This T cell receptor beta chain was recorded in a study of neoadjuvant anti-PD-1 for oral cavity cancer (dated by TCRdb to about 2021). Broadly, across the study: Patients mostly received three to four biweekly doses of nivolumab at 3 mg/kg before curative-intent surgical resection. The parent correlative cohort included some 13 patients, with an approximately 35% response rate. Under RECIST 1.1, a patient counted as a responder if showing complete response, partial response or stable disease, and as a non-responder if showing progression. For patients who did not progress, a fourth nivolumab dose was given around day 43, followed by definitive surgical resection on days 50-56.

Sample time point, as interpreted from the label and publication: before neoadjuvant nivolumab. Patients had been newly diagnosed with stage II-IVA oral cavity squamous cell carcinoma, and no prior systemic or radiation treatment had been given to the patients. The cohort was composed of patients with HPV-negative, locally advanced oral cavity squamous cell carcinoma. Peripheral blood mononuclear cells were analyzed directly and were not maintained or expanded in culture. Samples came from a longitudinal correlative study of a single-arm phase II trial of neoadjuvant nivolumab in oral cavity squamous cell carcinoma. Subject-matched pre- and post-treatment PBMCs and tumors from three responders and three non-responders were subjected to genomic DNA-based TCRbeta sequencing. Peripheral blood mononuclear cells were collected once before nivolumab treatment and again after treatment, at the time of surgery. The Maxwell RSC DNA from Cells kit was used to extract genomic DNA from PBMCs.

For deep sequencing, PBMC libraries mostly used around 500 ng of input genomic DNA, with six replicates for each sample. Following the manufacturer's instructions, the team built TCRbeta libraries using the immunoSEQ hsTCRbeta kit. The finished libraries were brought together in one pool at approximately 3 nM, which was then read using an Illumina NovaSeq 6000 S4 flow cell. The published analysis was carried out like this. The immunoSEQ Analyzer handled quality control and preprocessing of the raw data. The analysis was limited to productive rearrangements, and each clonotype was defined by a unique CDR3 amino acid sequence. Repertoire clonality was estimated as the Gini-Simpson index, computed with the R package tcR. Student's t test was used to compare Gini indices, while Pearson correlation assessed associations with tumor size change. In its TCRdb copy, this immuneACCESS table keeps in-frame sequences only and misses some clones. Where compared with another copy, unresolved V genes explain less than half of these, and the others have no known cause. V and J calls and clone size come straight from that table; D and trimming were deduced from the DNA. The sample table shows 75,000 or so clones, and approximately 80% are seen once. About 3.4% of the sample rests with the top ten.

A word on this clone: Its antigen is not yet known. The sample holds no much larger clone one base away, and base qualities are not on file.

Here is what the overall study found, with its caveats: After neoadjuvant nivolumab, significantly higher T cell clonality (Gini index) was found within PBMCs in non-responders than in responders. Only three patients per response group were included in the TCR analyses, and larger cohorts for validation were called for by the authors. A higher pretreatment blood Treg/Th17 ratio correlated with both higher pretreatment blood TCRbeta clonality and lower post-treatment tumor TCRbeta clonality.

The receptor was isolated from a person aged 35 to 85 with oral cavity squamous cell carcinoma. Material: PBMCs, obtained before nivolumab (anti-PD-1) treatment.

The DNA is as follows: TGTGCCAGCAGCTCACCCACTAGCGGGAAGAAGTTCTTC. It codes for CASSSPTSGKKFF. The chain links TRBV7-9 with TRBJ2-1, with 10 central nucleotides matching TRBD2. The germline V and J ends show losses of 4 bases and 14 bases respectively, and no gene match explains 8 bases of the junction. Based on the germline V gene (reference sequence), the CDR1 and CDR2 sequences are SEHNR and FQNEAQ. The CDR3 measures 13 amino acids from cysteine to phenylalanine. Only the CDR3 region is kept as DNA, spanning 39 bases read in frame from base 1.